Listed below are T cell receptor beta chains from one sample, sequenced in a study of blood T cells in healthy people across ages. MiXCR was run by TCRdb on the 5' RACE reads, yielding one entry per CDR3 protein. The data hold around 1.1 million distinct CDR3 sequences, with under 40% observed a single time. Sequencing was performed on blood. The receptors were sampled from a man younger than 30 in good health. The CDR3 runs from the conserved cysteine through the conserved F or W.

j_gene: TRBJ2-7; v_gene: TRBV7-2; CDR3aa: CASSLEARPLGVLYF
j_gene: TRBJ2-1; v_gene: TRBV6-5; CDR3aa: CASSYGVNNEQFF
j_gene: TRBJ2-7; v_gene: TRBV6-5; CDR3aa: CASSRGQGYEQYF
j_gene: TRBJ1-1; v_gene: TRBV6-6; CDR3aa: CASSYSPGGGEAFF
j_gene: TRBJ2-7; v_gene: TRBV4-3; CDR3aa: CASSQGVDRFYEQYF
j_gene: TRBJ2-3; v_gene: TRBV4-2; CDR3aa: CASSQEASEYTDTQYF
j_gene: TRBJ2-5; v_gene: TRBV20-1; CDR3aa: CSARTGRVLQETQYF
j_gene: TRBJ1-2; v_gene: TRBV9; CDR3aa: CASSEGGGPNYGYTF
j_gene: .; v_gene: TRBV20-1; CDR3aa: CSAREGQGQETQYF
j_gene: TRBJ1-4; v_gene: TRBV20-1; CDR3aa: CSAPSSVSANEKLFF
j_gene: TRBJ1-2; v_gene: TRBV27; CDR3aa: CASSPSRGRGYTF
j_gene: TRBJ2-2; v_gene: TRBV6-6; CDR3aa: CASSYSTTGENTGELFF
j_gene: TRBJ2-5; v_gene: TRBV18; CDR3aa: CASSRGQGDQETQYF
j_gene: TRBJ1-2; v_gene: TRBV7-2; CDR3aa: CASSLAGVRGYTF
j_gene: TRBJ2-3; v_gene: TRBV11-2; CDR3aa: CASSHSGGRTDTQYF
j_gene: TRBJ2-7; v_gene: TRBV6-5; CDR3aa: CASKRTPILYEQYF
j_gene: TRBJ1-1; v_gene: TRBV28; CDR3aa: CASSSPGTNTEAFF
j_gene: TRBJ2-1; v_gene: TRBV7-2; CDR3aa: CASSFVSSKANEQFF
j_gene: TRBJ1-1; v_gene: TRBV18; CDR3aa: CASSPRMYNSQLPVSVEAFF
j_gene: TRBJ1-6; v_gene: TRBV18; CDR3aa: CASSPKPGQGPSSNNSPLHF
j_gene: .; v_gene: TRBV14; CDR3aa: CASSHFLQETQFF
j_gene: TRBJ1-4; v_gene: TRBV6-5; CDR3aa: CASSYSAGKFLATNEKLFF
j_gene: TRBJ2-3; v_gene: TRBV4-2; CDR3aa: CASSQTAGGPWDTQYF
j_gene: TRBJ2-2; v_gene: TRBV6-6; CDR3aa: CASNLQGSGELFF
j_gene: TRBJ1-2; v_gene: TRBV10-3; CDR3aa: CAITTTGGNGYTF
j_gene: TRBJ1-2; v_gene: TRBV9; CDR3aa: CASSVAISDGHNYGYTF
j_gene: TRBJ1-4; v_gene: TRBV4-3; CDR3aa: CASSQDSPAEKLFF
j_gene: TRBJ2-1; v_gene: TRBV7-9; CDR3aa: CASSQQFF
j_gene: TRBJ2-7; v_gene: TRBV4-3; CDR3aa: CASSQVVSSYEQYF
j_gene: TRBJ2-2; v_gene: TRBV20-1; CDR3aa: CSAKTSGGFTGELFF
j_gene: TRBJ2-4; v_gene: TRBV3-1; CDR3aa: CASSQSPTGDIQYF
j_gene: TRBJ1-1; v_gene: TRBV4-3; CDR3aa: CASSQDAVGQGPCEAFF